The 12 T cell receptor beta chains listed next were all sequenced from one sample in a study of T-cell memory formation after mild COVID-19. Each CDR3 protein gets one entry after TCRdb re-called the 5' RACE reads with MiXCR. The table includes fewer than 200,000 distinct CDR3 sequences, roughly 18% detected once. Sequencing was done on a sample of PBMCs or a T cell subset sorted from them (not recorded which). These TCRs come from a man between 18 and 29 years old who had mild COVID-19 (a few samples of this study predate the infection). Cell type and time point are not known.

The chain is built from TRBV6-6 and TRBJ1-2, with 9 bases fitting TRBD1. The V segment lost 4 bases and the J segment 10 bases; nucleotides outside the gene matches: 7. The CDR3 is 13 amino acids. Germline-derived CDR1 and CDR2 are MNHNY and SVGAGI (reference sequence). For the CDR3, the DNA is TGTGCCAGCAGTTTGCCGGGACAGGGTACCTACACCTTC. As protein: CASSLPGQGTYTF.

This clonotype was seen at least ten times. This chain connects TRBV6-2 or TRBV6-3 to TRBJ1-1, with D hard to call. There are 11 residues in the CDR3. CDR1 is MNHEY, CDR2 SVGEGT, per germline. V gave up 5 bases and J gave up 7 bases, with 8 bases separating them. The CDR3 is CASSQGGEAFF. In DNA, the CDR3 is TGTGCCAGCAGTCAAGGAGGTGAAGCTTTCTTT.

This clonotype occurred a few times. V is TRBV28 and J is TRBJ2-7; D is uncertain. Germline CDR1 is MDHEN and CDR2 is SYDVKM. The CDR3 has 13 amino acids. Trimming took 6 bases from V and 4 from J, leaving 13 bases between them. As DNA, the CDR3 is TGTGCCAGCAGCCCTCCGGAAAAATACGAGCAGTACGTC. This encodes CASSPPEKYEQYV.

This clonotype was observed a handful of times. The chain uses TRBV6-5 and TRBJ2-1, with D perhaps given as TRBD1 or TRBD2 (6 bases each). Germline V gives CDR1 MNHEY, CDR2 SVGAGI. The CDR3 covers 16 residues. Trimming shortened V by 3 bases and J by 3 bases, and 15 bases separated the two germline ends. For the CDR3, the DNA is TGTGCCAGCAGTTATCAAGTCGGGGGCAACTACAATGAGCAGTTCTTC. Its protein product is CASSYQVGGNYNEQFF.

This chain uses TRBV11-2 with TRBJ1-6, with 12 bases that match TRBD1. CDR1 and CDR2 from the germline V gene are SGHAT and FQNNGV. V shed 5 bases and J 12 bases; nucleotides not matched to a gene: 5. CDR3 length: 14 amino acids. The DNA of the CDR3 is TGTGCCAGCAGCGCCCGGGACAGGGGGCAACCCCTCCACTTT. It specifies CASSARDRGQPLHF.

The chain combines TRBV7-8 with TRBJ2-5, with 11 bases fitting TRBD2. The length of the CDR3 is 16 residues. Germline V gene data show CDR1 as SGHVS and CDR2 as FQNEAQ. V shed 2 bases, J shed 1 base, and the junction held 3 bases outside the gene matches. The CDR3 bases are TGTGCCAGCAGCTTACGGACTAGCGGGTCCCAAGAGACCCAGTACTTC. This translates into CASSLRTSGSQETQYF.

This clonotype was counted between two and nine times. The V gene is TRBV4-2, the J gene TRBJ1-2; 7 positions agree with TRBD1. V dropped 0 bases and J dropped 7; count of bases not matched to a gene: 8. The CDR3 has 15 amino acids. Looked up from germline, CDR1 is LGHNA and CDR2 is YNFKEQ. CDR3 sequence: CASSQDRTGVGGYTF. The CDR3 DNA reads TGTGCCAGCAGCCAAGATCGAACAGGGGTTGGTGGCTACACCTTC.

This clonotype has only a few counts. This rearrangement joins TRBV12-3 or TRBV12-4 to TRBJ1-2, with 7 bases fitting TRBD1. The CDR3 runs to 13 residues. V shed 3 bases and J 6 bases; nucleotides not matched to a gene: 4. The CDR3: CASSFLGGNGYTF. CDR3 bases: TGTGCCAGCAGTTTCTTAGGGGGCAATGGCTACACCTTC.

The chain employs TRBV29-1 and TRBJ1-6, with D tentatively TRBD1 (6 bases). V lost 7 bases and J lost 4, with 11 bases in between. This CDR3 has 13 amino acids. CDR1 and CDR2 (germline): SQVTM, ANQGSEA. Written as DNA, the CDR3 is TGCAGCGCCCGAAGGGGGTATAATTCACCCCTCCACTTT. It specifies CSARRGYNSPLHF.

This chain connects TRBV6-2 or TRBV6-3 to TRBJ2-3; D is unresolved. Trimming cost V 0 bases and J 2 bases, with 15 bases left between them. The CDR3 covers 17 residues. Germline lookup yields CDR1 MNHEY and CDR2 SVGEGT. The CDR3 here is CASSYSMDRSYTDTQYF. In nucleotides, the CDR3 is TGTGCCAGCAGTTACTCGATGGACCGATCCTACACAGATACGCAGTATTTT.

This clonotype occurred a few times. The CDR3 sequence: CASSSDREDQPQHF. In nucleotides, the CDR3 is TGTGCCAGCAGCTCAGACAGGGAAGATCAGCCCCAGCATTTT. The J gene is TRBJ1-5, the V gene TRBV7-2; 7 positions agree with TRBD1. V lost 4 bases and J lost 5; bases outside the gene matches: 5. Germline assignment: CDR1 SGHTA and CDR2 FQGNSA. CDR3 length: 14 residues.

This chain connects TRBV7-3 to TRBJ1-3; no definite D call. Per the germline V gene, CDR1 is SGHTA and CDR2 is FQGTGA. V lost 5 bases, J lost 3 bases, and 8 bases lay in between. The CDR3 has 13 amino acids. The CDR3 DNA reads TGTGCCAGCAGCCTAGATAATGGAAACACCATATATTTT. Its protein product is CASSLDNGNTIYF. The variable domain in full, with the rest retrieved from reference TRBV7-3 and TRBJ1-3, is GAGVSQTPSNKVTEKGKYVELRCDPISGHTALYWYRQSLGQGPEFLIYFQGTGAADDSGLPNDRFFAVRPEGSVSTLKIQRTERGDSAVYLCASSLDNGNTIYFGEGSWLTVV.